This entry lists 16 T cell receptor beta chains sequenced from one sample in a study of CD8+CD57+ T cells in acquired aplastic anemia. Profiling that covered TCR beta VDJ and CDR3 relied on genomic DNA as its template. TCRdb reprocessed the reads via MiXCR and lists one record per CDR3 protein. The repertoire consists of around 250,000 distinct CDR3 sequences, with around 60% occurring once and the leading ten covering less than 9.5%. Sequenced material: sorted CD4+, CD8+, or CD8+CD57+ T cells (not recorded which) from PBMCs. Every receptor here comes from a human donor with severe aplastic anemia or a healthy control (not recorded which).

The CDR3 loop reads CAISGTNQETQYF. The CDR3 nucleotides are TGTGCCATCAGTGGCACAAACCAAGAGACCCAGTACTTC. This rearrangement joins TRBV10-3 to TRBJ2-5; D not certain. The CDR3 loop spans 13 amino acids. The germline V and J ends were trimmed by 4 bases and 0 bases, with 6 bases remaining between them. Germline CDR1 reads ENHRY; CDR2 reads SYGVKD.

The table lists this clonotype with many counts. V and J are TRBV10-3 and TRBJ1-1; 12 bases align to TRBD1. The CDR3 totals 15 residues. Trimming took 7 bases from V and 1 from J; bases not matched to a gene: 4. Germline V CDR1 and CDR2: ENHRY, SYGVKD. The DNA of the CDR3 is TGTGCCATCAAGGGACAGGGGGCGTCGAACACTGAAGCTTTCTTT. Amino acids: CAIKGQGASNTEAFF.

The V and J genes are TRBV12-5 and TRBJ1-2; D perhaps matches TRBD1 (5 bases). The CDR3 length is 17 residues. Germline V lookup: CDR1 LGHNT, CDR2 FRNRAP. Here the CDR3 reads CASSFESGDVFFNGYTF. CDR3 nucleotides: TGTGCCAGCAGTTTTGAATCGGGGGACGTTTTTTTTAATGGCTACACCTTC.

Ten or more counts support this clonotype. The chain is built from TRBV9 and TRBJ2-7; D is possibly TRBD1 (6 bases). CDR3 length: 15 amino acids. The germline gives CDR1 SGDLS, CDR2 YYNGEE. V gave up 0 bases and J gave up 5 bases, with 15 bases separating them. The CDR3 spells CASSVGTAGANEQYF. For the CDR3, the DNA is TGTGCCAGCAGCGTAGGAACAGCAGGGGCCAACGAGCAGTACTTC.

CDR3 sequence (DNA): TGCGCCAGCAGCTTGGACAGGGGATATGGCTACACCTTC. Encoded protein: CASSLDRGYGYTF. This chain links TRBV5-1 with TRBJ1-2; 7 nucleotides agree with TRBD1. The germline V gene encodes CDR1 SGHRS and CDR2 YFSETQ. V lost 0 bases and J lost 5; bases outside the gene matches: 1. This CDR3 is 13 amino acids long. Complete variable domain (other parts from reference TRBV5-1 and TRBJ1-2): KAGVTQTPRYLIKTRGQQVTLSCSPISGHRSVSWYQQTPGQGLQFLFEYFSETQRNKGNFPGRFSGRQFSNSRSEMNVSTLELGDSALYLCASSLDRGYGYTFGSGTRLTVV.

As regards this clonotype: Its ends do not fully match the called genes, so a read error is possible. This sequence joins TRBV25-1 and TRBJ2-7; the D call may be TRBD1 or TRBD2 (6 bases each). Germline CDR1 MGHDK, CDR2 SYGVNS. CDR3 length: 16 amino acids. In DNA form, the CDR3 reads TGTGCCAGCAGTGGGCGGACAGCCGGGGGCTCCTACGAGCGGCACTTC. Translating it yields CASSGRTAGGSYERHF.

The chain is built from TRBV7-9 and TRBJ2-1; D ambiguous. Germline loops: CDR1 SEHNR, CDR2 FQNEAQ (reference sequence). V was cut by 0 bases and J by 9 bases, with 15 bases left in between. The CDR3 runs 15 residues. CDR3 sequence: CASSLATARDVEQFF. DNA of the CDR3: TGTGCCAGCAGCTTAGCGACTGCCCGTGACGTTGAGCAGTTCTTC.

The gene calls are TRBV5-4 and TRBJ1-4; 7 positions match TRBD1. CDR1 is SGHNT, CDR2 YYREEE, per germline (reference sequence). This CDR3 has 15 residues. V trimming: 2 bases; J trimming: 3 bases; junction bases outside the gene matches: 4. In DNA form, the CDR3 reads TGTGCCAGCAGCTTCCAGGGGGAAGCTAATGAAAAACTGTTTTTT. Translation gives CASSFQGEANEKLFF.

This clonotype was counted once. In DNA form, the CDR3 reads TGTGCCAGCCTTAGGTTAGGCACTGAAGCTTTCTTT. It codes for CASLRLGTEAFF. The genes are TRBV6-6 and TRBJ1-1; D is undetermined. The V gene's germline CDR1 is MNHNY and CDR2 SVGAGI (reference sequence). Between the trimmed V and J ends, which lost 8 bases and 4 bases, there was a span of 11 bases. The CDR3 totals 12 residues.

This clonotype was seen ten or more times. The gene calls are TRBV29-1 and TRBJ2-7; D not resolved. This CDR3 is built from 13 residues. Trimming shortened V by 1 base and J by 0 bases, and 7 bases separated the two germline ends. Per the germline V gene, CDR1 is SQVTM and CDR2 is ANQGSEA. The CDR3 bases are TGCAGCGTTGAAGGGGGTACCTCCTACGAGCAGTACTTC. Translating it yields CSVEGGTSYEQYF.

As regards this clonotype: Given the absence of the conserved phenylalanine or tryptophan at the CDR3 end, a read error is likely. The chain combines TRBV9 with TRBJ2-3; D unresolved. This CDR3 is 15 amino acids long. Germline assignment: CDR1 SGDLS and CDR2 YYNGEE. The CDR3 sequence: CASSVSPRGTDAQYL. The CDR3 DNA reads TGTGCCAGCAGCGTTAGCCCACGAGGCACAGATGCGCAGTATCTT.

This clonotype was observed a handful of times. Compared with germline, one end of the junction differs, possibly owing to a read error. The rearrangement joins TRBV10-3 to TRBJ1-1; 7 bases match TRBD1. The germline V gene has CDR1 ENHRY and CDR2 SYGVKD. The CDR3 sequence is 13 residues long. CDR3 bases: TGTGCCGGTTCGCCGACGCAGGGGGAGGCGGGTAGGTTT. Protein sequence: CAGSPTQGEAGRF.

This clonotype showed up many times. The chain has TRBV14 and TRBJ2-1, with D perhaps matching TRBD2 (7 bases). This CDR3 contains 17 residues. Between the trimmed V and J ends, which lost 4 bases and 15 bases, there was a span of 31 bases. Germline values: CDR1 SGHDN, CDR2 FVKESK. CDR3: CASSPLGGGAALSFTFF. The CDR3 region has the DNA TGTGCCAGCAGCCCACTGGGAGGGGGGGCCGCTCTGTCCTTTACGTTCTTC.

This clonotype has more than one count but fewer than ten. The V gene is TRBV2, the J gene TRBJ1-2; 7 bases are a match to TRBD1. The CDR3 runs to 14 residues. V was pared by 0 bases and J by 2 bases, with 0 bases of the junction left unmatched. Per the germline V gene, CDR1 is SNHLY and CDR2 is FYNNEI. CDR3 in DNA: TGTGCCAGCAGTGAAGCGACAGGGAACTATGGCTACACCTTC. This codes for CASSEATGNYGYTF.

Note on this clonotype: Since a much larger clone is just one base distant, this may be a read error. The CDR3 nucleotides read TGTGCCAGCAGCTTAAGGACTGGGGCCTACAATGAGCAGTCCTTC. This gives the protein CASSLRTGAYNEQSF. The V gene is TRBV5-6, the J gene TRBJ2-1, with D possibly called TRBD1 or TRBD2 (5 bases each). This CDR3 has 15 residues. Germline V gives CDR1 SGHDT, CDR2 YYEEEE.

The chain recombines TRBV20-1 with TRBJ2-5; TRBD2 matches at 13 bases. From germline, CDR1 is DFQATT and CDR2 SNEGSKA (reference sequence). This CDR3 is built from 15 residues. The trim removed 5 bases at V and 3 bases at J, leaving 6 bases unmatched. CDR3 region: CSAYPGLAGEETQYF. For the CDR3, the DNA is TGCAGTGCTTACCCCGGACTAGCGGGGGAAGAGACCCAGTACTTC.